Described below is a single T cell receptor beta chain sequence and its context. RNA transcripts yielded amplified TCR beta CDR3 regions. RT-PCR in the first round used HTBI primers; a second-round multiplex PCR followed. TCRdb re-called the multiplex PCR reads with MiXCR, one entry per CDR3 protein. The sample holds hundreds of thousands of distinct CDR3 sequences; roughly 41% are singletons and the top ten take 44%. This specimen comes from a study of Graves' ophthalmopathy and Graves' hyperthyroidism. Germline V gene lookup returns CDR1 LNHDA and CDR2 SQIVND (reference sequence). V lost 6 bases, J lost 6 bases, and 17 bases lay in between. The CDR3 contains 14 residues. Active ophthalmopathy (CAS at least 3, NOSPECS at least 4), lasting under 3 months. Serum thyroxine and TRAb, along with clinical symptoms, thyroid ultrasound and orbital computed tomography, were what diagnosis relied on. PBMCs were isolated by Ficoll-Paque density gradient centrifugation, using about 9.2 ml of fresh peripheral blood as the starting material.

The chain carries TRBV19 and TRBJ1-1, with D perhaps matching TRBD1 (6 bases). The sequence derives from an adult man with Graves' ophthalmopathy. Sequenced: peripheral blood. For the CDR3, the DNA is TGTGCCAGTAGCCGGGACAAGGGAGCCGCTGAAGCTTTCTTT. Translated: CASSRDKGAAEAFF.